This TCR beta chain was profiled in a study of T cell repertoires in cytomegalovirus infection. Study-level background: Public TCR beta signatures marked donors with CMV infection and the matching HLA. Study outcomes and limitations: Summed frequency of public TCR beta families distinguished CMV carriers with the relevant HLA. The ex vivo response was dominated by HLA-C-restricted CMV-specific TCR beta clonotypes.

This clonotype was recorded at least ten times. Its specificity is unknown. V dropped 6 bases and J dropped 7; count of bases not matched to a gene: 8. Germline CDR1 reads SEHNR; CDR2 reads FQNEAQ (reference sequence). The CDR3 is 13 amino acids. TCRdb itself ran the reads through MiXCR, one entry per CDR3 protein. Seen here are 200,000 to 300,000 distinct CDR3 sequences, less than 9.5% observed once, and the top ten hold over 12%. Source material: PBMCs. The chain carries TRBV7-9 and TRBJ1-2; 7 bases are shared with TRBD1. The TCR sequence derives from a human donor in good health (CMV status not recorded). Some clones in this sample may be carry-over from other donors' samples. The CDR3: CASSRQGRVGYTF. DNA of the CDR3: TGTGCCAGCAGTCGACAGGGACGGGTTGGCTACACCTTC.